This is a list of T cell receptor beta chains from one sample in a study of neoadjuvant anti-PD-1 for oral cavity cancer. Sequencing used immunoSEQ multiplex PCR; TCRdb keeps in-frame clones, though not all of them. The sample lists over 11,000 clones, about two thirds occurring once. The sequencing used PBMCs, collected before nivolumab (anti-PD-1) treatment. These receptors were taken from a person between 35 and 79 years old with oral cavity squamous cell carcinoma. Both conserved end residues are trimmed from each CDR3.

length: 13
V: TRBV7-9
J: TRBJ2-1
CDR3: ASSPLRRGTNEQF

length: 12
V: TRBV7-2
J: TRBJ2-7
CDR3: ASSRGLLSHEQY

length: 11
V: TRBV15
J: TRBJ1-5
CDR3: ATSRDRYQPQH

length: 16
V: TRBV7-8
J: TRBJ1-1
CDR3: ASSLYFSGRLLNTEAF

length: 14
V: TRBV5-5
J: TRBJ2-1
CDR3: ASSWGLDRDYNEQF

length: 12
V: TRBV29-1
J: TRBJ2-3
CDR3: SVATGTYTDTQY

length: 13
V: TRBV11-2
J: TRBJ2-5
CDR3: ASSLDPFPGETQY

length: 14
V: TRBV4-1
J: TRBJ2-1
CDR3: ASSQDFVPSYNEQF

length: 12
V: TRBV2
J: TRBJ2-1
CDR3: ASSDTILGNEQF

length: 13
V: TRBV10-3
J: TRBJ1-1
CDR3: AISESVLLNTEAF

length: 13
V: TRBV11-3
J: TRBJ2-1
CDR3: ASSPTSVDYNEQF

length: 11
V: TRBV29-1
J: TRBJ1-5
CDR3: SVEGGQGAAQH

length: 13
V: TRBV27
J: TRBJ1-2
CDR3: ASSTIQGRLYGYT

length: 11
V: TRBV19
J: TRBJ2-1
CDR3: ASSSLGGNEQF

length: 11
V: TRBV19
J: TRBJ1-2
CDR3: ATTSVGGYGYT

length: 8
V: TRBV20-1
J: TRBJ1-2
CDR3: SAREGGYT

length: 15
V: TRBV4-2
J: TRBJ2-1
CDR3: ASSQDLLAFIYNEQF

length: 10
V: TRBV5-1
J: TRBJ2-7
CDR3: ASSVQGYEQY

length: 11
V: TRBV30
J: TRBJ1-5
CDR3: AWTQRGNQPQH

length: 10
V: TRBV9
J: TRBJ1-2
CDR3: ASSDRATGYT

length: 13
V: TRBV13
J: TRBJ1-1
CDR3: ASSSTPGDYTEAF

length: 11
V: TRBV6-1
J: TRBJ2-1
CDR3: ASRASGYNEQF

length: 14
V: TRBV7-6
J: TRBJ2-2
CDR3: ASSLEVAGANGELF

length: 12
V: TRBV11-2
J: TRBJ2-1
CDR3: ASSHTVSYNEQF

length: 11
V: TRBV28
J: TRBJ2-4
CDR3: ASTRLAKNIQY

length: 11
V: TRBV27
J: TRBJ2-5
CDR3: ASSSPYQETQY

length: 10
V: TRBV7-6
J: TRBJ1-6
CDR3: ASSSDSSPLH

length: 13
V: TRBV5-5
J: TRBJ1-4
CDR3: ASSFQGTTNEKLF

length: 12
V: TRBV7-8
J: TRBJ2-2
CDR3: ASTAGAGTGELF

length: 16
V: TRBV11-3
J: TRBJ2-5
CDR3: ASSLDLIAGGPGETQY

length: 13
V: TRBV7-3
J: TRBJ2-1
CDR3: ASSLEGSSYNEQF

length: 10
V: TRBV28
J: TRBJ1-4
CDR3: ASGRRREKLF

length: 14
V: TRBV28
J: TRBJ2-7
CDR3: ASSFSTSGSAYEQY

length: 17
V: TRBV4-1
J: TRBJ2-1
CDR3: ASSQVRFKLAGGDNEQF

length: 13
V: TRBV28
J: TRBJ1-2
CDR3: ASSRPGQGDYGYT

length: 13
V: TRBV19
J: TRBJ1-5
CDR3: ASRLRDSGYQPQH

length: 14
V: TRBV6-1
J: TRBJ2-3
CDR3: ASSARTSGRPDTQY

length: 14
V: TRBV14
J: TRBJ2-5
CDR3: ASSQDRLAVQETQY

length: 11
V: TRBV5-1
J: TRBJ2-1
CDR3: ASSWAGTREQF

length: 13
V: TRBV7-6
J: TRBJ2-1
CDR3: ASSAPSGRAQRQF

length: 14
V: TRBV6-4
J: TRBJ2-3
CDR3: ASSDSRGAGADTQY

length: 12
V: TRBV19
J: TRBJ1-1
CDR3: ASSISGLAGEAF

length: 15
V: TRBV19
J: TRBJ1-2
CDR3: ASRLDRGRWENYGYT

length: 10
V: TRBV5-8
J: TRBJ1-2
CDR3: ASSNTGYGYT

length: 12
V: TRBV2
J: TRBJ1-5
CDR3: ASRATGSNQPQH

length: 12
V: TRBV4-1
J: TRBJ1-1
CDR3: ASSRGTANTEAF

length: 13
V: TRBV7-6
J: TRBJ1-1
CDR3: ASSLMSAGSTEAF

length: 12
V: TRBV4-1
J: TRBJ2-2
CDR3: ASSQVLAAGELF

length: 12
V: TRBV6-1
J: TRBJ2-2
CDR3: ASSEFRAAGELF

length: 9
V: TRBV5-1
J: TRBJ2-7
CDR3: ASREVAEQY

length: 13
V: TRBV4-1
J: TRBJ1-5
CDR3: ASSPSPLSRRPQH

length: 13
V: TRBV5-1
J: TRBJ1-4
CDR3: ASSLQGFKGEKLF

length: 12
V: TRBV6-4
J: TRBJ2-6
CDR3: ASSEGGGANVLT

length: 11
V: TRBV27
J: TRBJ2-7
CDR3: ASSLGRTYEQY

length: 13
V: TRBV5-1
J: TRBJ2-5
CDR3: ASHPKQGWEQTQY

length: 11
V: TRBV10-3
J: TRBJ1-1
CDR3: AIRGQGYTEAF

length: 11
V: TRBV9
J: TRBJ1-2
CDR3: ASSSGPGYGYT

length: 12
V: TRBV5-4
J: TRBJ1-2
CDR3: ASSINRGDYGYT